This TCR beta chain emerged from a study of cytomegalovirus exposure and HLA in healthy donors. V shed 5 bases and J 5 bases; nucleotides not matched to a gene: 14. This CDR3 is 17 amino acids long. CDR1 is SGHTA and CDR2 is FQGTGA in the germline V gene. Vbeta (60) and Jbeta (13) primers were used in the PCR. TCRdb's copy holds only in-frame clones and misses some; the assay was immunoSEQ multiplex PCR. The sample includes fewer than 300,000 clones, roughly 88% of them seen just once. The material sequenced was PBMCs. This chain links TRBV7-3 with TRBJ2-7, with 11 bases identical to TRBD1. The source of this sequence is a man aged 35-49 years in good health and CMV-seropositive. The CDR3 sequence is CASSQGAPGQGDHEQYF. The CDR3 coding sequence is TGTGCCAGCAGCCAAGGGGCTCCGGGACAGGGGGACCACGAGCAGTACTTC.